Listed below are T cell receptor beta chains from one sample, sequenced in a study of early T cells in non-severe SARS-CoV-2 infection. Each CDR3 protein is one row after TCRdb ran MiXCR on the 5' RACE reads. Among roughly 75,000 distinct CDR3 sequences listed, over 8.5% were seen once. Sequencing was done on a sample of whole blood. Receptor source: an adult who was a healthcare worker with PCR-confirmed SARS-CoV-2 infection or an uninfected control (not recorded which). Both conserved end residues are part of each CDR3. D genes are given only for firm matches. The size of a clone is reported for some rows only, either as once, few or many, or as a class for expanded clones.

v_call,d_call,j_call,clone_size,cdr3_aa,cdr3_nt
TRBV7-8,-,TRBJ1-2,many,CASSLAIGSYGYTF,TGTGCCAGCAGCTTAGCGATAGGGAGCTATGGCTACACCTTC
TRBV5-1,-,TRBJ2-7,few,CASSATGNYEQYF,TGCGCCAGCAGCGCGACTGGAAACTACGAGCAGTACTTC
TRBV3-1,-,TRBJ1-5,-,CASSQAGRGQPQHF,TGTGCCAGCAGCCAAGCTGGGAGAGGTCAGCCCCAGCATTTT
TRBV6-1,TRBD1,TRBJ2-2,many,CASSLQGVTGELFF,TGTGCCAGCAGCCTCCAGGGGGTCACCGGGGAGCTGTTTTTT
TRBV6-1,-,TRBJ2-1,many,CASSGGATGMGEQFF,TGTGCCAGCAGTGGGGGGGCTACAGGGATGGGTGAGCAGTTCTTC
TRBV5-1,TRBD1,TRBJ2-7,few,CASSTGGQQYF,TGCGCCAGCAGCACAGGGGGGCAGCAGTACTTC
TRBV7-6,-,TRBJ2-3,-,CASSLNGGGFTDTQYF,TGTGCCAGCAGCTTAAATGGGGGCGGATTCACAGATACGCAGTATTTT
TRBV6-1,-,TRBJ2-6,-,CASSGRGPGANVLTF,TGTGCCAGCAGTGGTAGGGGACCTGGGGCCAACGTCCTGACTTTC
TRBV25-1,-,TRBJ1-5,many,CASSESEGGSDQPQHF,TGTGCCAGCAGTGAATCGGAAGGGGGTAGCGATCAGCCCCAGCATTTT
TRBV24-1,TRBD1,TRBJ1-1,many,CATSDSRQGGLEAFF,TGTGCCACCAGTGACTCCCGACAGGGGGGTCTTGAAGCTTTCTTT
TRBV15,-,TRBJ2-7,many,CATSTRQTSSNEQYF,TGTGCCACCAGCACCCGACAGACTTCCTCAAACGAGCAGTACTTC
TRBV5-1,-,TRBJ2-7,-,CASSSQYEQYF,TGCGCCAGCAGTTCCCAATACGAGCAGTACTTC
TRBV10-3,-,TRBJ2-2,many,CAISVHEAGELFF,TGTGCCATCAGTGTCCACGAGGCCGGGGAGCTGTTTTTT
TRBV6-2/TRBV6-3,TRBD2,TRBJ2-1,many,CASRASGRALNEQFF,TGTGCCAGCAGGGCTAGCGGGAGGGCCCTCAATGAGCAGTTCTTC
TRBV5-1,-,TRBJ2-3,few,CASSLQGRSTDTQYF,TGCGCCAGCAGCTTGCAGGGGCGAAGCACAGATACGCAGTATTTT
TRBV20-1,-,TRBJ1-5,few,CSARSGNSNQPQHF,TGCAGTGCTAGATCGGGGAATAGCAATCAGCCCCAGCATTTT
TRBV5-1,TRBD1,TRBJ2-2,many,CASSLTGGLNTGELFF,TGCGCCAGCAGCTTGACAGGGGGCCTGAACACCGGGGAGCTGTTTTTT
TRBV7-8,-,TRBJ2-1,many,CASSSREDSYNEQFF,TGTGCCAGCAGCTCCCGCGAGGACTCCTACAATGAGCAGTTCTTC
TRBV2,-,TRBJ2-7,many,CASAPSPGQGVYEQYF,TGTGCCTCAGCACCATCCCCAGGGCAGGGAGTCTACGAGCAGTACTTC
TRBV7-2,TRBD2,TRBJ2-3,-,CASSFRGRATDTQYF,TGTGCCAGCAGCTTTCGCGGGAGGGCCACAGATACGCAGTATTTT
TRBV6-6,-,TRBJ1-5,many,CASSPRGNQPQHF,TGTGCCAGCAGCCCCAGGGGAAATCAGCCCCAGCATTTT
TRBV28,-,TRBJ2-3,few,CASRLQALSTDTQYF,TGTGCCAGCAGACTTCAGGCCCTTAGCACAGATACGCAGTATTTT
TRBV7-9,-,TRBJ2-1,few,CASSRLMGLVSHNEQFF,TGTGCCAGCAGCCGATTAATGGGACTGGTATCGCACAATGAGCAGTTCTTC
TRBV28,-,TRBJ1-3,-,CASRTSGNTIYF,TGTGCCAGCAGAACCTCTGGAAACACCATATATTTT
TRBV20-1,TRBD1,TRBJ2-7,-,CSAKRTGGTPLEQYF,TGCAGTGCTAAAAGGACAGGGGGCACCCCTCTCGAGCAGTACTTC
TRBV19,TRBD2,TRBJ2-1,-,CASRKGLAGAFEQFF,TGTGCCAGTAGGAAGGGACTAGCGGGAGCTTTTGAGCAGTTCTTC
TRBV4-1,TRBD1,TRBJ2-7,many,CASSLGAPGQISYEQYF,TGCGCCAGCAGCCTGGGTGCTCCGGGACAGATCTCCTACGAGCAGTACTTC
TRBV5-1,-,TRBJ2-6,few,CASSPRAGSSGANVLTF,TGCGCCAGCAGCCCGAGGGCGGGATCTTCTGGGGCCAACGTCCTGACTTTC